What follows describes a single T cell receptor (beta chain). Its antigen is as yet unknown. The germline V gene encodes CDR1 MNHEY and CDR2 SMNVEV (reference sequence). The CDR3 covers 15 residues. V gave up 2 bases and J gave up 4 bases; unmatched junction bases: 4. TCRdb keeps only in-frame clones here, not all; method: immunoSEQ multiplex PCR. In the table there are fewer than 50,000 clones, more than 75% of which are singletons. The record originates from a study of OX40 agonist ivuxolimab in advanced cancers. Turning to the study itself: Patients received ivuxolimab, an agonistic anti-OX40 (CD134) antibody. The study gave patients intravenous ivuxolimab at 0.01 to 10 mg/kg every 2 weeks.

Blood sampling took place at baseline, cycle 4 day 1, and cycle 7 day 1. Findings and limits, study-wide: On average, CD8+ T cells showed a greater number of expanded clones than CD4+.

This chain joins TRBV27 and TRBJ1-5; 8 bases are a match to TRBD1. This receptor was taken from an adult with an advanced solid tumor such as melanoma, head and neck, liver or kidney cancer. Sequencing used CD4+ or CD8+ T cells sorted from blood, obtained in a trial of the OX40 agonist ivuxolimab. The DNA for the CDR3 is TGTGCCAGCAGTTTAGGGACAGGAGGAAATCAGCCCCAGCATTTT. Residues: CASSLGTGGNQPQHF.